These 30 T cell receptor beta chains share one sample of origin, sequenced in a study of blood T cell repertoires in COVID-19. Clones were read by immunoSEQ multiplex PCR, and TCRdb kept only the in-frame ones, dropping some. This table holds some 240,000 clones, around 83% found once. The specimen was peripheral blood. The receptors were gathered from a woman aged 40 to 55 who had recovered from COVID-19.

The V call is TRBV30, the J call TRBJ1-3; the match to TRBD1 covers 7 bases. The CDR3 is 17 residues long. CDR1 and CDR2 from the germline V gene are GTSNPN and SVGIG (reference sequence). The J segment lost 2 bases and the V segment lost 4 bases, leaving 14 bases of the junction unmatched. CDR3 sequence (DNA): TGTGCCTGGATGATGGCCCTACAGGGGAGGACTGGAAACACCATATATTTT. Its translation: CAWMMALQGRTGNTIYF.

The V and J genes are TRBV18 and TRBJ2-1; 8 bases map to TRBD2. Unmatched junction bases numbered 4, after V lost 3 bases and J lost 6 bases. The germline V gene encodes CDR1 KGHSH and CDR2 LQKENI. This CDR3 comprises 14 residues. The chain's CDR3 is CASSPAGGSNEQFF. As DNA, the CDR3 is TGTGCCAGCTCACCCGCGGGGGGTAGCAATGAGCAGTTCTTC. The full variable domain, in which reference TRBV18 and TRBJ2-1 provide the parts outside the CDR3, is NAGVMQNPRHLVRRRGQEARLRCSPMKGHSHVYWYRQLPEEGLKFMVYLQKENIIDESGMPKERFSAEFPKEGPSILRIQQVVRGDSAAYFCASSPAGGSNEQFFGPGTRLTVL.

This rearrangement joins TRBV14 to TRBJ2-1; 7 bases line up with TRBD2. Germline-derived CDR1 and CDR2 are SGHDN and FVKESK. The CDR3 has 15 residues. J lost 8 bases, V lost 4 bases, and 11 bases had no gene match. In nucleotides, the CDR3 is TGTGCCAGCAGCCGCGGGACTATTCCCTCGGATGAGCAGTTCTTC. Amino acid sequence: CASSRGTIPSDEQFF. Full variable domain (outside the CDR3, taken from reference TRBV14 and TRBJ2-1): EAGVTQFPSHSVIEKGQTVTLRCDPISGHDNLYWYRRVMGKEIKFLLHFVKESKQDESGMPNNRFLAERTGGTYSTLKVQPAELEDSGVYFCASSRGTIPSDEQFFGPGTRLTVL.

CDR3 in DNA: TGTGCCAGCAGTTTAACGTACAGTCAAGCTTTCTTT. Translation: CASSLTYSQAFF. The gene calls are TRBV28 and TRBJ1-1; no clear D gene. Germline CDR1 reads MDHEN; CDR2 reads SYDVKM. The CDR3 covers 12 residues. V was clipped by 2 bases and J by 9 bases, with 10 bases between them.

This clone was seen only once. This sequence joins TRBV7-2 and TRBJ1-2, with TRBD1 matching 10 bases. The CDR3 has 17 residues. Trimming removed 3 bases from V and 6 bases from J; junction bases left unmatched: 13. The germline V gene encodes CDR1 SGHTA and CDR2 FQGNSA. CDR3 residues: CASSFNPGQGLKNGYTF. The DNA for the CDR3 is TGTGCCAGCAGCTTCAACCCGGGACAGGGGCTGAAGAATGGCTACACCTTC.

A note on this clone: Other DNA variants within this sample encode the same CDR3. The chain has TRBV10-3 and TRBJ2-5; D is perhaps TRBD2 (5 bases). Trimming cost V 4 bases and J 5 bases, with 5 bases left between them. The CDR3 has 11 amino acids. The germline CDR1 and CDR2 sequences are ENHRY and SYGVKD. This chain's CDR3 is CAISGGETQYF. The CDR3 DNA reads as TGTGCCATCAGTGGAGGGGAGACCCAGTACTTC.

The V gene is TRBV7-2, the J gene TRBJ2-5; 9 bases map to TRBD2. The ends lost 1 base at V and 5 bases at J; junction bases unmatched: 8. Germline lookup yields CDR1 SGHTA and CDR2 FQGNSA. This CDR3 comprises 16 residues. The CDR3 loop reads CASSLGGGGATETQYF. Written as DNA, the CDR3 is TGTGCCAGCAGCTTAGGAGGCGGGGGGGCCACGGAGACCCAGTACTTC.

The chain uses TRBV2 and TRBJ1-2; possible D gene TRBD1, 6 bases. This CDR3 spans 11 amino acids. Germline CDR1 reads SNHLY; CDR2 reads FYNNEI. V lost 8 bases and J lost 8, with 12 bases in between. CDR3 sequence (DNA): TGTGCCAGCTGGGGGCGGTACGGCTACACCTTC. Encoded protein: CASWGRYGYTF.

In the case of this clone: This sample includes further DNA sequences coding for the same CDR3. The chain combines TRBV20-1 with TRBJ1-2; D remains ambiguous. Trimming stripped 3 bases from V and 7 bases from J, with 6 bases between. The CDR3 length is 10 residues. The germline CDR1 and CDR2 sequences are DFQATT and SNEGSKA (reference sequence). CDR3 nucleotides: TGCAGTGCTAGGTCCGGTGGCTACACCTTC. Protein: CSARSGGYTF.

This rearrangement joins TRBV19 to TRBJ1-1; TRBD1 might be the D (6 bases). The V and J ends lost 5 bases and 1 base respectively, with 14 bases between them. This CDR3 has 15 amino acids. Per germline, CDR1 LNHDA and CDR2 SQIVND (reference sequence). Here the CDR3 reads CASSPSLQGNTEAFF. The CDR3 nucleotides are TGTGCCAGTAGTCCATCCCTACAGGGGAACACTGAAGCTTTCTTT.

V and J are TRBV9 and TRBJ2-3; TRBD2 matches 10 bases. Germline CDR1 SGDLS, CDR2 YYNGEE. V trimming: 4 bases; J trimming: 1 base; junction bases outside the gene matches: 6. The CDR3 covers 16 residues. CDR3 residues: CASSPGLAGGTDTQYF. CDR3 DNA: TGTGCCAGCAGCCCGGGCCTAGCGGGGGGCACAGATACGCAGTATTTT.

The V and J genes are TRBV2 and TRBJ2-7; D is possibly TRBD2 (6 bases). The germline V gene encodes CDR1 SNHLY and CDR2 FYNNEI. Between the trimmed V and J ends, which lost 10 bases and 4 bases, there was a span of 17 bases. The CDR3 loop spans 13 amino acids. CDR3 protein: CATEAGGGYEQYF. In DNA, the CDR3 is TGTGCCACAGAGGCGGGCGGAGGGTACGAGCAGTACTTC. The full variable domain, rest sourced from reference TRBV2 and TRBJ2-7, is EPEVTQTPSHQVTQMGQEVILRCVPISNHLYFYWYRQILGQKVEFLVSFYNNEISEKSEIFDDQFSVERPDGSNFTLKIRSTKLEDSAMYFCATEAGGGYEQYFGPGTRLTVT.

The rearrangement uses TRBV6-5 and TRBJ2-6, with D unclear. The CDR3 is 13 amino acids. From germline, CDR1 is MNHEY and CDR2 SVGAGI. Trimming stripped 7 bases from V and 0 bases from J, with 4 bases between. CDR3 in amino acids: CASTFSGANVLTF. CDR3 bases: TGTGCCAGCACCTTCTCTGGGGCCAACGTCCTGACTTTC.

This sequence joins TRBV5-8 and TRBJ1-4; D perhaps matches TRBD1 (5 bases). Germline V gene sequence: CDR1 SGHTS, CDR2 YDEGEE. This CDR3 is built from 15 residues. With 0 bases removed from V and 6 bases from J, the gap between germline ends came to 12 bases. This CDR3 is CASSLGGRADEKLFF. The CDR3, as DNA: TGTGCCAGCAGCTTGGGAGGCAGGGCGGATGAAAAACTGTTTTTT. The whole variable domain, remainder taken from reference TRBV5-8 and TRBJ1-4, is EAGVTQSPTHLIKTRGQQATLRCSPISGHTSVYWYQQALGLGLQFLLWYDEGEERNRGNFPPRFSGRQFPNYSSELNVNALELEDSALYLCASSLGGRADEKLFFGSGTQLSVL.

V usage is TRBV10-3 and J usage is TRBJ2-2; D may be TRBD1 (5 bases). Deletions cut 1 base from V and 2 bases from J, with 14 bases between. The germline V gene has CDR1 ENHRY and CDR2 SYGVKD. This CDR3 has 17 residues. The CDR3 loop reads CAISEFMGPPNTGELFF. CDR3 nucleotides: TGTGCCATCAGTGAGTTCATGGGGCCCCCTAACACCGGGGAGCTGTTTTTT.

This chain uses TRBV9 with TRBJ2-3; 9 bases line up with TRBD2. V shed 4 bases, J shed 1 base, and the junction held 7 bases outside the gene matches. CDR1 and CDR2 (germline): SGDLS, YYNGEE. CDR3 size: 16 residues. The CDR3 loop is CASSPRSGGGTDTQYF. CDR3 coding DNA: TGTGCCAGCAGCCCTCGTAGCGGGGGTGGCACAGATACGCAGTATTTT. The whole variable domain, remainder taken from reference TRBV9 and TRBJ2-3, is DSGVTQTPKHLITATGQRVTLRCSPRSGDLSVYWYQQSLDQGLQFLIQYYNGEERAKGNILERFSAQQFPDLHSELNLSSLELGDSALYFCASSPRSGGGTDTQYFGPGTRLTVL.

The chain has TRBV2 and TRBJ2-7; D possibly corresponds to TRBD1 (5 bases). The CDR3 has 12 residues. V was pared by 6 bases and J by 6 bases, with 12 bases between. Germline CDR1 reads SNHLY; CDR2 reads FYNNEI. The CDR3 here is CASRDTPSEQYF. In nucleotides, the CDR3 is TGTGCCAGCAGGGACACTCCTAGCGAGCAGTACTTC.

The V call is TRBV10-1, the J call TRBJ2-2; a weak D match, TRBD2 (5 bases). With 3 bases removed from V and 1 base from J, the gap between germline ends came to 9 bases. There are 15 residues in the CDR3. Germline CDR1 WNHNN, CDR2 SYGVQD (reference sequence). For the CDR3, the DNA is TGCGCCAGCAGTGATAGCGTGGGGAACACCGGGGAGCTGTTTTTT. Translated: CASSDSVGNTGELFF.

The chain carries TRBV7-2 and TRBJ2-1; 7 bases are a match to TRBD2. Looked up from germline, CDR1 is SGHTA and CDR2 is FQGNSA. The J segment lost 0 bases and the V segment lost 5 bases, leaving 7 bases of the junction unmatched. The CDR3 has 16 residues. The CDR3 spells CASSKSGGSSYNEQFF. CDR3 coding DNA: TGTGCCAGCAGCAAAAGCGGCGGGAGCTCCTACAATGAGCAGTTCTTC. The variable domain in full, with the rest retrieved from reference TRBV7-2 and TRBJ2-1, is GAGVSQSPSNKVTEKGKDVELRCDPISGHTALYWYRQSLGQGLEFLIYFQGNSAPDKSGLPSDRFSAERTGGSVSTLTIQRTQQEDSAVYLCASSKSGGSSYNEQFFGPGTRLTVL.

The rearrangement uses TRBV11-2 and TRBJ2-7; no reliable D call. The germline V and J ends were trimmed by 1 base and 0 bases, with 7 bases remaining between them. Germline lookup yields CDR1 SGHAT and CDR2 FQNNGV. This CDR3 contains 14 residues. The CDR3 loop is CASSLVSGSYEQYF. The CDR3 nucleotides read TGTGCCAGCAGCTTAGTGTCGGGCTCCTACGAGCAGTACTTC.

The rearrangement links TRBV5-1 to TRBJ1-6; a possible D gene is TRBD1 (6 bases). The ends were cut back, 5 bases at V and 10 bases at J, with 10 bases in the middle. CDR1 and CDR2 (germline): SGHRS, YFSETQ. The CDR3 consists of 12 residues. The CDR3 coding sequence is TGCGCCAGCAGGACAGGTGACTCACCCCTCCACTTT. It codes for CASRTGDSPLHF.

This chain's CDR3 is CASSASGTGNSPLHF. The CDR3 DNA sequence: TGTGCCAGTAGTGCATCCGGGACAGGCAATTCACCCCTCCACTTT. This sequence joins TRBV19 and TRBJ1-6; TRBD1 matches 8 bases. CDR1 is LNHDA and CDR2 is SQIVND in the germline V gene (reference sequence). J was trimmed by 7 bases and V by 5 bases; bases with no gene match: 7. The CDR3 is made up of 15 amino acids.

This clone appeared a single time. This rearrangement joins TRBV5-1 to TRBJ2-3, with TRBD1 matching over 9 bases. In germline, CDR1 is SGHRS, CDR2 YFSETQ. This CDR3 contains 15 residues. Trimming at V came to 3 bases and at J to 0 bases, leaving 2 bases not matched to a gene. The CDR3 sequence: CASSWGQGSTDTQYF. The CDR3 DNA is TGCGCCAGCAGCTGGGGACAGGGAAGCACAGATACGCAGTATTTT.

This rearrangement joins TRBV24-1 to TRBJ1-2, with a possible D match to TRBD1 (6 bases). Germline V CDR1 and CDR2: KGHDR, SFDVKD. The CDR3 length is 16 residues. Between the trimmed V and J ends, which lost 4 bases and 5 bases, there was a span of 19 bases. CDR3 residues: CATSDPGTTTVYGYTF. The CDR3 DNA sequence: TGTGCCACCAGTGACCCCGGGACAACAACAGTTTATGGCTACACCTTC.

This clone was observed a handful of times. The chain is built from TRBV18 and TRBJ1-1, with TRBD1 matching over 7 bases. Germline trimming cut 5 bases from V and 6 bases from J; bases unmatched to any gene: 9. CDR1 is KGHSH, CDR2 LQKENI, per germline. The CDR3 sequence is 14 residues long. The CDR3 sequence is CASSRLRDSAEAFF. Written as DNA, the CDR3 is TGTGCCAGCTCAAGACTAAGGGACAGCGCTGAAGCTTTCTTT.

This rearrangement joins TRBV19 to TRBJ2-2; D is perhaps TRBD2 (6 bases). The CDR3 is 16 residues long. Germline V gene data show CDR1 as LNHDA and CDR2 as SQIVND (reference sequence). Trimming cost V 11 bases and J 5 bases, with 24 bases left between them. CDR3 DNA: TGTGCCTCAACTCGAGGAGGGGCGCCCATGACCGGGGAGCTGTTTTTT. Residues: CASTRGGAPMTGELFF.

The chain employs TRBV27 and TRBJ2-3; TRBD2 might be the D (7 bases). V was shortened by 6 bases and J by 6 bases, with 28 bases between the two germline ends. Looked up from germline, CDR1 is MNHEY and CDR2 is SMNVEV (reference sequence). This CDR3 region has 18 residues. The CDR3 region is CASSRGLGGGALGDTQYF. CDR3 sequence (DNA): TGTGCCAGCAGCCGGGGTTTGGGCGGGGGCGCCTTGGGGGATACGCAGTATTTT.

This rearrangement joins TRBV7-6 to TRBJ2-7, with a weak D call TRBD2 (5 bases). The CDR3 spans 14 residues. The germline V gene has CDR1 SGHVS and CDR2 FNYEAQ. The V and J ends lost 1 base and 7 bases respectively, with 14 bases between them. CDR3 in amino acids: CASSLDARTGEQYF. The CDR3 region has the DNA TGTGCCAGCAGCTTAGACGCTCGGACGGGAGAGCAGTACTTC.

This clone came up a few times. The chain joins TRBV11-2 to TRBJ1-3; unclear D gene. V lost 0 bases and J lost 3, with 9 bases in between. Germline CDR1 is SGHAT and CDR2 is FQNNGV. The CDR3 runs to 15 residues. In DNA, the CDR3 is TGTGCCAGCAGCTTAGATCGAACGGGTGGAAACACCATATATTTT. Residues: CASSLDRTGGNTIYF.

The rearrangement joins TRBV11-3 to TRBJ2-7; 8 bases map to TRBD1. V gave up 5 bases and J gave up 4 bases; unmatched junction bases: 10. This CDR3 is 15 amino acids long. The germline V gene encodes CDR1 SGHNT and CDR2 YENEEA. CDR3 in amino acids: CASSVTDRGKYEQYF. In DNA form, the CDR3 reads TGTGCCAGCAGCGTAACCGACAGGGGCAAATACGAGCAGTACTTC.